Below, one T cell receptor (beta chain) is given with its context. Primers included in the PCR were 60 Vbeta and 13 Jbeta primers. Method: immunoSEQ multiplex PCR; TCRdb's copy keeps in-frame clones and lacks some. The table includes about 130,000 clones, around 83% detected once. The data stem from a study of cytomegalovirus exposure and HLA in healthy donors. The V gene lost 3 bases and the J gene lost 0 bases, with 14 bases spanning the gap. This CDR3 contains 16 residues. CDR1 and CDR2 (germline): ENHRY, SYGVKD. J is TRBJ1-2 and V is TRBV10-3; D may be TRBD1 (5 bases). This sequence originates from a girl under 10 years old in good health and CMV-seronegative. The specimen was PBMCs. The CDR3 spells CAISDGQGRSNYGYTF. The CDR3, as DNA: TGTGCCATCAGTGATGGTCAGGGCCGATCTAACTATGGCTACACCTTC.